The clone carrying this TCR beta chain is a singleton in its sample. Its target is not known. Via MiXCR, TCRdb re-called the reads, giving one row per CDR3 protein. This table has hundreds of thousands of distinct CDR3 sequences, around a third appearing once. CDR3 length equals 13 residues. Trimming left V 4 bases short and J 1 base short, with 7 bases between. The germline V gene encodes CDR1 MNHEY and CDR2 SVGEGT. This entry belongs to a study of T cell repertoires in cytomegalovirus infection. Study details: Researchers turned to recently identified HLA-C-restricted CMV epitopes as well as well-studied HLA-B-restricted ones. Matching HLA type, along with CMV infection, was indicated by public TCR beta signatures. Study conclusions and caveats: HLA-C-restricted CMV clonotypes gave the most frequent clonotype in two of eight donors. Cumulative public TCR beta family frequency identified carriers of CMV plus the relevant HLA.

The sequence came from a human donor in good health (CMV status not recorded). Some clones in this sample may be carry-over from other donors' samples. This rearrangement joins TRBV6-2 or TRBV6-3 to TRBJ1-2; D is uncertain. Sequencing was performed on cultured PBMCs, taken from culture after CMV antigen stimulation. The CDR3 spells CASSLDYNYGYTF. The CDR3 bases are TGTGCCAGCAGTTTGGACTATAACTATGGCTACACCTTC.